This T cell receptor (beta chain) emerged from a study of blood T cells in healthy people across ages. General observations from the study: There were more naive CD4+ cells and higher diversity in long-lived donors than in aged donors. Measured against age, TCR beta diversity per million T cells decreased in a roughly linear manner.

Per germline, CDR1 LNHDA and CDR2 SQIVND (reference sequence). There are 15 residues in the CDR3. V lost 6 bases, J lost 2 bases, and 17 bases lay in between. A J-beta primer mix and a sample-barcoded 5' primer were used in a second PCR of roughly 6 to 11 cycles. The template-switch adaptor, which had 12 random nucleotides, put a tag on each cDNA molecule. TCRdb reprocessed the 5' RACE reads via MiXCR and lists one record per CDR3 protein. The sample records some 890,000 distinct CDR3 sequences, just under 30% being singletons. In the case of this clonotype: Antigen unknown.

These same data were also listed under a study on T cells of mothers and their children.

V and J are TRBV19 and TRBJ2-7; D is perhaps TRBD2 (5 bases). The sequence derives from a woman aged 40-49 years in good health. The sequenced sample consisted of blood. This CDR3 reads CASSPRADGAYEQYF. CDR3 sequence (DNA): TGTGCCAGTAGCCCCCGAGCGGACGGCGCCTACGAGCAGTACTTC. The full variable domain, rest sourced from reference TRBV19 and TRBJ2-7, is DGGITQSPKYLFRKEGQNVTLSCEQNLNHDAMYWYRQDPGQGLRLIYYSQIVNDFQKGDIAEGYSVSREKKESFPLTVTSAQKNPTAFYLCASSPRADGAYEQYFGPGTRLTVT.